A single sample is the source of the 28 T cell receptor beta chains below, sequenced in a study of blood T cell repertoires in COVID-19. Clones were read by immunoSEQ multiplex PCR, and TCRdb kept only the in-frame ones, dropping some. Of roughly 130,000 clones listed, about four fifths are singletons. Sequencing used peripheral blood. All receptors derive from a woman aged 70-85 years with acute or convalescent COVID-19.

This chain connects TRBV11-2 to TRBJ1-2; D not resolved. Per germline, CDR1 SGHAT and CDR2 FQNNGV. V dropped 1 base and J dropped 3 bases, with 6 bases sitting between them. This CDR3 region has 13 residues. The CDR3 sequence is CASSLGQDYGYTF. In nucleotides, the CDR3 is TGTGCCAGCAGCTTAGGGCAGGACTATGGCTACACCTTC.

This chain links TRBV14 with TRBJ1-1; no firm D call. This CDR3 has 16 residues. Looked up from germline, CDR1 is SGHDN and CDR2 is FVKESK. V was pared by 1 base and J by 0 bases, with 12 bases between. Here the CDR3 reads CASSQGGVAVNTEAFF. The CDR3 DNA reads TGTGCCAGCAGCCAAGGTGGAGTGGCAGTGAACACTGAAGCTTTCTTT.

The sample holds one count of this clone. J is TRBJ1-6 and V is TRBV5-4, with D maybe TRBD1 (6 bases). The V gene lost 0 bases and the J gene lost 6 bases, with 10 bases spanning the gap. This CDR3 has 15 residues. Per germline, CDR1 SGHNT and CDR2 YYREEE (reference sequence). Here the CDR3 reads CASSLEQGSNSPLHF. DNA of the CDR3: TGTGCCAGCAGCTTGGAACAGGGAAGTAATTCACCCCTCCACTTT.

The V call is TRBV7-9, the J call TRBJ2-5; TRBD1 aligns across 8 bases. The CDR3 is made up of 15 amino acids. The germline V gene has CDR1 SEHNR and CDR2 FQNEAQ (reference sequence). V trimming: 5 bases; J trimming: 2 bases; junction bases outside the gene matches: 7. Written as DNA, the CDR3 is TGTGCCAGCAGCACCGCTCAGGGGGCTCAAGAGACCCAGTACTTC. Its protein is CASSTAQGAQETQYF.

The chain is built from TRBV2 and TRBJ2-7, with D tentatively TRBD1 (5 bases). Trimming cost V 8 bases and J 5 bases, with 19 bases left between them. From germline, CDR1 is SNHLY and CDR2 FYNNEI. CDR3 length: 14 amino acids. Here the CDR3 DNA reads TGTGCCAGCGGGAACCCCTGGGGCTACCACGAGCAGTACGTC. It yields the protein CASGNPWGYHEQYV.

The chain recombines TRBV19 with TRBJ2-7; D perhaps matches TRBD1 (6 bases). The CDR3 runs to 16 residues. The ends were cut back, 3 bases at V and 3 bases at J, with 18 bases in the middle. The germline V gene has CDR1 LNHDA and CDR2 SQIVND (reference sequence). The DNA of the CDR3 is TGTGCCAGTAGTATTTCCTATACCGGGACAAACTACGAGCAGTACTTC. This sequence encodes CASSISYTGTNYEQYF.

The chain joins TRBV2 to TRBJ1-1; D possibly corresponds to TRBD1 (5 bases). The ends were cut back, 10 bases at V and 4 bases at J, with 10 bases in the middle. The CDR3 is 11 amino acids. CDR1 is SNHLY, CDR2 FYNNEI, per germline. The CDR3 here is CANLRATEAFF. CDR3 nucleotides: TGTGCCAACCTCAGGGCCACTGAAGCTTTCTTT.

The chain joins TRBV27 to TRBJ1-2; 7 positions match TRBD1. This CDR3 is built from 13 residues. V was clipped by 6 bases and J by 1 base; unmatched bases: 2. From germline, CDR1 is MNHEY and CDR2 SMNVEV (reference sequence). CDR3 in amino acids: CASSRDSNYGYTF. The CDR3 region has the DNA TGTGCCAGCAGCAGGGACAGTAACTATGGCTACACCTTC.

This clone was detected only a few times. The chain combines TRBV7-9 with TRBJ2-5; 11 bases are shared with TRBD1. Germline trimming cut 0 bases from V and 4 bases from J; bases unmatched to any gene: 4. The CDR3 has 16 residues. Per the germline V gene, CDR1 is SEHNR and CDR2 is FQNEAQ (reference sequence). This CDR3 reads CASSLADRGLLETQYF. In DNA, the CDR3 is TGTGCCAGCAGCTTAGCGGACAGGGGGCTTCTAGAGACCCAGTACTTC.

This chain links TRBV7-2 with TRBJ1-2, with TRBD1 identical over 9 bases. From germline, CDR1 is SGHTA and CDR2 FQGNSA. V lost 5 bases and J lost 5; bases outside the gene matches: 9. The CDR3 length is 15 residues. The CDR3 sequence is CASSRTGGETYGYTF. CDR3 DNA sequence: TGTGCCAGCAGCCGCACAGGGGGCGAGACTTATGGCTACACCTTC.

This clone was found a few times. The V and J genes are TRBV6-5 and TRBJ1-1, with 7 positions matching TRBD1. In germline, CDR1 is MNHEY, CDR2 SVGAGI. The length of the CDR3 is 14 residues. V lost 6 bases, J lost 3 bases, and 7 bases stayed unmatched. The CDR3 sequence: CASSLRQGHTEAFF. The CDR3 DNA sequence: TGTGCCAGCAGCCTTCGACAGGGTCACACTGAAGCTTTCTTT.

The chain is built from TRBV27 and TRBJ2-7, with TRBD1 as a possible D gene (5 bases). The CDR3 loop spans 11 amino acids. The germline CDR1 and CDR2 sequences are MNHEY and SMNVEV (reference sequence). V was cut by 11 bases and J by 1 base, with 9 bases left in between. The CDR3 sequence: CAGDSSYEQYF. DNA of the CDR3: TGTGCCGGTGACAGTTCCTACGAGCAGTACTTC.

The chain joins TRBV16 to TRBJ2-1; D might be TRBD2 (5 bases). The length of the CDR3 is 12 residues. V lost 4 bases, J lost 4 bases, and 5 bases lay in between. Per the germline V gene, CDR1 is KGHSY and CDR2 is FQNENV. The CDR3 is CASSRGYNEQFF. The CDR3 nucleotides are TGTGCCAGCAGCCGAGGGTACAATGAGCAGTTCTTC.

The gene calls are TRBV5-5 and TRBJ1-4; D unclear. Germline CDR1 is SGHKS and CDR2 is YYEKEE (reference sequence). Trimming took off 4 bases at V and 7 bases at J, with 20 bases between the two ends. The CDR3 has 16 residues. The CDR3 nucleotides are TGTGCCAGCAGCCCTGGTGTGGCAGGATCGGTTGAAAAACTGTTTTTT. Amino acid sequence: CASSPGVAGSVEKLFF.

The genes are TRBV5-4 and TRBJ2-1; D is possibly TRBD1 (5 bases). Germline CDR1 is SGHNT and CDR2 is YYREEE (reference sequence). The CDR3 spans 17 residues. Trimming removed 4 bases from V and 5 bases from J, with 22 bases in between. This CDR3 is CASSQTKTASLNNEQFF. In DNA, the CDR3 is TGTGCCAGCAGCCAAACTAAGACAGCATCGTTGAACAATGAGCAGTTCTTC.

V gene TRBV6-5 combines with J gene TRBJ1-4; D is possibly TRBD1 (5 bases). Germline V gives CDR1 MNHEY, CDR2 SVGAGI. This CDR3 region has 14 residues. With 6 bases removed from V and 2 bases from J, the gap between germline ends came to 10 bases. DNA of the CDR3: TGTGCCAGCAGGGAGGGGAATACTAATGAAAAACTGTTTTTT. Amino acids: CASREGNTNEKLFF.

This chain connects TRBV3-1 (or the pseudogene TRBV3-2) to TRBJ1-6; 7 bases are a match to TRBD1. The ends lost 7 bases at V and 7 bases at J; junction bases unmatched: 10. The germline gives CDR1 LGHDT, CDR2 YNNKEL (reference sequence). The CDR3 loop spans 15 amino acids. CDR3 sequence reads: CASNDRAGWNSPLHF. The CDR3 coding sequence is TGTGCCAGCAATGACAGGGCGGGATGGAATTCACCCCTCCACTTT.

The chain recombines TRBV29-1 with TRBJ2-2; the match to TRBD1 covers 8 bases. Per germline, CDR1 SQVTM and CDR2 ANQGSEA. The CDR3 is 13 residues long. Trimming cost V 7 bases and J 5 bases; bases outside gene matches: 6. The CDR3 DNA is TGCAGCGCCAGGACAGGGTATACCGGGGAGCTGTTTTTT. Its protein is CSARTGYTGELFF.

V and J are TRBV19 and TRBJ2-1; weak D call: TRBD1 (5 bases). The CDR3 runs to 16 residues. V was clipped by 1 base and J by 0 bases, with 10 bases between them. Germline assignment: CDR1 LNHDA and CDR2 SQIVND (reference sequence). CDR3 nucleotides: TGTGCCAGTAGTATAGGTCGACAGATCTCCTACAATGAGCAGTTCTTC. The encoded protein is CASSIGRQISYNEQFF. The variable domain in full, with the rest retrieved from reference TRBV19 and TRBJ2-1, is DGGITQSPKYLFRKEGQNVTLSCEQNLNHDAMYWYRQDPGQGLRLIYYSQIVNDFQKGDIAEGYSVSREKKESFPLTVTSAQKNPTAFYLCASSIGRQISYNEQFFGPGTRLTVL.

V usage is TRBV5-1 and J usage is TRBJ2-7, with 9 bases identical to TRBD1. CDR1 SGHRS and CDR2 YFSETQ come from the germline V gene. The CDR3 is 14 amino acids. Trimming at V came to 0 bases and at J to 4 bases, leaving 2 bases not matched to a gene. Here the CDR3 reads CASSLADRGYEQYF. The CDR3 nucleotides are TGCGCCAGCAGCTTGGCCGACAGGGGGTACGAGCAGTACTTC.

The rearrangement links TRBV5-4 to TRBJ1-2; 10 bases line up with TRBD1. This CDR3 comprises 13 residues. J was trimmed by 5 bases and V by 4 bases; bases with no gene match: 2. The germline CDR1 and CDR2 sequences are SGHNT and YYREEE (reference sequence). The CDR3 spells CASSGDRGYGYTF. DNA of the CDR3: TGTGCCAGCAGCGGGGACAGGGGATATGGCTACACCTTC.

This chain uses TRBV14 with TRBJ1-2; weak D call: TRBD1 (5 bases). V shed 0 bases and J shed 8 bases, with 13 bases lying between them. The V gene's germline CDR1 is SGHDN and CDR2 FVKESK. CDR3 length equals 14 residues. The CDR3 loop is CASSQEARVGGYTF. CDR3 nucleotides: TGTGCCAGCAGCCAAGAGGCCAGGGTTGGCGGCTACACCTTC.

V is TRBV27 and J is TRBJ1-2; 8 bases line up with TRBD1. This CDR3 has 14 residues. Germline loops: CDR1 MNHEY, CDR2 SMNVEV (reference sequence). V was pared by 6 bases and J by 1 base, with 4 bases of the junction left unmatched. CDR3 coding DNA: TGTGCCAGCAGGGGGACAGGTATTAACTATGGCTACACCTTC. Its protein product is CASRGTGINYGYTF.

This chain connects TRBV19 to TRBJ2-7; D not resolved. Trimming shortened V by 3 bases and J by 6 bases, and 12 bases separated the two germline ends. Germline assignment: CDR1 LNHDA and CDR2 SQIVND (reference sequence). The CDR3 is made up of 13 amino acids. Here the CDR3 DNA reads TGTGCCAGTAGTATCTCGAGTAGTGGCGAGCAGTACGTC. Protein: CASSISSSGEQYV.

The gene calls are TRBV19 and TRBJ1-6, with D maybe TRBD1 (6 bases). Trimming took 5 bases from V and 9 from J, leaving 11 bases between them. Germline assignment: CDR1 LNHDA and CDR2 SQIVND (reference sequence). This CDR3 comprises 13 residues. The CDR3 bases are TGTGCCAGTAGTCAACAGGGTTTTTCACCCCTCCACTTT. Translating it yields CASSQQGFSPLHF.

The chain combines TRBV27 with TRBJ2-2; 11 bases map to TRBD1. This CDR3 has 14 amino acids. CDR1 is MNHEY, CDR2 SMNVEV, per germline (reference sequence). After removal of 7 bases from V and 5 bases from J, the junction contained 3 bases not matched to a gene. DNA for the CDR3: TGTGCCAGCACGGGACAGGGGGTGACCGGGGAGCTGTTTTTT. This codes for CASTGQGVTGELFF.

This clone showed up just once. The chain combines TRBV10-1 with TRBJ2-2; the match to TRBD1 covers 7 bases. The CDR3 totals 14 residues. The J segment lost 3 bases and the V segment lost 6 bases, leaving 4 bases of the junction unmatched. The germline V gene encodes CDR1 WNHNN and CDR2 SYGVQD (reference sequence). CDR3 bases: TGCGCCAGCAGCCGGGACAGCTACACCGGGGAGCTGTTTTTT. The encoded protein is CASSRDSYTGELFF.

This chain links TRBV29-1 with TRBJ2-7; TRBD1 might be the D (6 bases). Germline loops: CDR1 SQVTM, CDR2 ANQGSEA. The CDR3 length is 12 residues. The CDR3 region is CSVEDHRGGVIV. The CDR3 DNA reads TGCAGCGTTGAGGACCACCGTGGGGGCGTAATAGTT.